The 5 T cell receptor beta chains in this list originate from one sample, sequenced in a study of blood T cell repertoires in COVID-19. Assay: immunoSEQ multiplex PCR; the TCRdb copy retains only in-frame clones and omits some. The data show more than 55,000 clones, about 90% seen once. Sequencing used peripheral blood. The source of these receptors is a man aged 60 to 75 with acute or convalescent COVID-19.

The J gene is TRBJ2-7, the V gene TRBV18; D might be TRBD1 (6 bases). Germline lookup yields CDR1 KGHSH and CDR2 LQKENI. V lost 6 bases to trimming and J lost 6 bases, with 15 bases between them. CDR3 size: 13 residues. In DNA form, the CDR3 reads TGTGCCAGCTCGGCCGGGACATCGGGCGAGCAGTACTTC. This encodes CASSAGTSGEQYF.

CDR3 protein: CASSLYSQAGTEAFF. In DNA, the CDR3 is TGTGCCAGCAGTTTATACAGCCAGGCGGGCACTGAAGCTTTCTTT. The rearrangement links TRBV28 to TRBJ1-1; D gene uncertain. The CDR3 runs 15 residues. Germline assignment: CDR1 MDHEN and CDR2 SYDVKM. V was cut by 1 base and J by 4 bases, with 13 bases left in between.

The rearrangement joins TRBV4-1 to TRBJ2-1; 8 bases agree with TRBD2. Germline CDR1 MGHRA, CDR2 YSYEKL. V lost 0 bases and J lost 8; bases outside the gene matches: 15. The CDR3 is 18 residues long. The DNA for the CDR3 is TGCGCCAGCAGCCAAGATGGTTGGGGACTAGACGGGCTCCATGAGCAGTTCTTC. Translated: CASSQDGWGLDGLHEQFF.

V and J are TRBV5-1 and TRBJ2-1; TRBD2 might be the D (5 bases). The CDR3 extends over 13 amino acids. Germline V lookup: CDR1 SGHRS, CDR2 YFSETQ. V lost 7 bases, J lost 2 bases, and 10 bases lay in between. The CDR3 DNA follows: TGCGCCAGCGGGAGTCCGACCTACAATGAGCAGTTCTTC. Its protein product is CASGSPTYNEQFF.

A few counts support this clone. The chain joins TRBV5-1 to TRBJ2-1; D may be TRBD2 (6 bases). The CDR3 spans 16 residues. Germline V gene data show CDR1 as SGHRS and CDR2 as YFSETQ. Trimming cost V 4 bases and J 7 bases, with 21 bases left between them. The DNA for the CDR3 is TGCGCCAGCAGCGCGGGACTCTCAAACCTCGGAAATGAGCAGTTCTTC. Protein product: CASSAGLSNLGNEQFF.